A single sample is the source of the 18 T cell receptor beta chains below, sequenced in a study of tumor-infiltrating lymphocytes in primary liver carcinoma. Germline DNA was also extracted, and blood RNA derived from unsorted whole blood. The investigators made TCR beta cDNA from about 510 ng total RNA, using a constant-region primer. Construction of TCR beta libraries relied on three successive nested multiplex PCR rounds employing slightly modified ARM-PCR. Both of the initial two PCR rounds ran for roughly 10 cycles and employed TRBV1-TRBV30 forward primers alongside a C-beta reverse primer. TCRdb recomputed calls from the multiplex PCR reads with MiXCR, one row per CDR3 protein. In the table there are approximately 330,000 distinct CDR3 sequences, less than 70% of which are singletons. The sequenced material came from peripheral blood. The origin of the receptors is a man aged 40-50 years with primary liver carcinoma and hepatitis B virus infection.

This clonotype has a single count. This may be a read error, as it is one base from a much larger clone. The chain carries TRBV4-1 and TRBJ2-1, with a weak D call TRBD2 (6 bases). The CDR3 contains 17 residues. Germline V CDR1 and CDR2: MGHRA, YSYEKL. CDR3 sequence (DNA): TGCGCCAGCAGCCAAGAAGGGGCGGGATACCCCTACAGTGAGCAGTTCTTC. Encoded protein: CASSQEGAGYPYSEQFF.

The chain couples TRBV11-2 to TRBJ2-7, with a weak D call TRBD2 (6 bases). The V and J ends lost 9 bases and 9 bases respectively, with 24 bases between them. The germline gives CDR1 SGHAT, CDR2 FQNNGV. There are 14 residues in the CDR3. CDR3 residues: CASSVWSPWGVQYF. DNA of the CDR3: TGTGCCAGTTCAGTGTGGAGCCCATGGGGGGTGCAGTACTTC.

The chain recombines TRBV5-6 with TRBJ1-2; no clear D gene. Trimming shortened V by 4 bases and J by 4 bases, and 26 bases separated the two germline ends. The CDR3 sequence is 18 residues long. Germline CDR1 is SGHDT and CDR2 is YYEEEE. For the CDR3, the DNA is TGTGCCAGCAGCCATCTACCCTCCTGGATAGGGTGGGGCTATGGCTACACCTTC. It translates to CASSHLPSWIGWGYGYTF.

To note about this clonotype: As the CDR3 is not closed by the conserved phenylalanine or tryptophan, this likely results from a read error. CDR3 sequence (DNA): TGCAGCGCGAAATCAGGGGGACTGAGGTACACTGAAGCTTTCTCT. This codes for CSAKSGGLRYTEAFS. This rearrangement joins TRBV29-1 to TRBJ1-1; 7 positions match TRBD1. J was trimmed by 3 bases and V by 7 bases; bases with no gene match: 14. The germline CDR1 and CDR2 sequences are SQVTM and ANQGSEA. The CDR3 is 15 amino acids.

Comment on this clonotype: This may come from a read error, since a much larger clone is one base off. The V call is TRBV5-4, the J call TRBJ2-1, with TRBD2 matching over 9 bases. Trimming removed 0 bases from V and 11 bases from J; junction bases left unmatched: 9. Germline values: CDR1 SGHNT, CDR2 YYREEE (reference sequence). The CDR3 length is 15 residues. The CDR3 loop reads CASSLGSGSRNKQFF. The DNA of the CDR3 is TGTGCCAGCAGCTTGGGTAGCGGGAGCCGGAATAAGCAGTTCTTC. Full variable domain (remainder filled in from reference TRBV5-4 and TRBJ2-1): ETGVTQSPTHLIKTRGQQVTLRCSSQSGHNTVSWYQQALGQGPQFIFQYYREEENGRGNFPPRFSGLQFPNYSSELNVNALELDDSALYLCASSLGSGSRNKQFFGPGTRLTVL.

As to this clonotype: A junction end diverges from the germline sequence, so it may reflect a read error. The chain is built from TRBV29-1 and TRBJ1-2; 7 bases are a match to TRBD1. The germline V gene encodes CDR1 SQVTM and CDR2 ANQGSEA. This CDR3 comprises 9 residues. The DNA for the CDR3 is TGCAGCGTCACGGAAACAGGGGCCTTC. The encoded protein is CSVTETGAF.

The chain uses TRBV30 and TRBJ2-1, with a possible D match to TRBD1 (6 bases). The length of the CDR3 is 15 residues. V was cut by 0 bases and J by 4 bases, with 13 bases left in between. Per the germline V gene, CDR1 is GTSNPN and CDR2 is SVGIG (reference sequence). The CDR3 DNA sequence: TGTGCCTGGAGTGTACCAGGGACAAAATACAATGAGCAGTTCTTC. As protein: CAWSVPGTKYNEQFF. Drawing the rest from reference TRBV30 and TRBJ2-1, the complete variable domain is SQTIHQWPATLVQPVGSPLSLECTVEGTSNPNLYWYRQAAGRGLQLLFYSVGIGQISSEVPQNLSASRPQDRQFILSSKKLLLSDSGFYLCAWSVPGTKYNEQFFGPGTRLTVL.

Points on this clonotype: One junction end does not reproduce the germline sequence, and a read error may be involved. The chain is built from TRBV4-1 and TRBJ2-3, with TRBD2 matching 13 bases. In germline, CDR1 is MGHRA, CDR2 YSYEKL. This CDR3 spans 20 amino acids. Here the CDR3 reads CSSSQPGLAGWPQGTDTQYF. CDR3 in DNA: TGCTCCAGCAGCCAACCGGGACTAGCGGGATGGCCGCAGGGCACAGATACGCAGTATTTT.

As concerns this clonotype: The final CDR3 position lacks the conserved phenylalanine or tryptophan, pointing to a likely read error. CDR3 protein: CDSTLKGTGGMNTGELFL. Here the CDR3 DNA reads TGTGACAGCACCCTAAAGGGGACAGGGGGTATGAACACCGGGGAGCTGTTTCTT. The chain recombines TRBV6-6 with TRBJ2-2; 11 bases match TRBD1. The CDR3 runs 18 residues. Per germline, CDR1 MNHNY and CDR2 SVGAGI (reference sequence).

As for this clonotype: With a much larger clone just one base away, this may be a read error. The chain combines TRBV5-4 with TRBJ2-7, with TRBD1 matching over 8 bases. V lost 4 bases, J lost 5 bases, and 8 bases stayed unmatched. Germline CDR1 reads SGHNT; CDR2 reads YYREEE (reference sequence). The length of the CDR3 is 14 residues. CDR3 nucleotide sequence: TGTGCCAGCAGCGACCAGGACAGGGCCAACGAGCAGTACTTC. This encodes CASSDQDRANEQYF.

Points on this clonotype: The CDR3 ends on some other residue instead of the conserved phenylalanine or tryptophan, so this is likely a read error. The CDR3 is CATRGLEGAYNEQFS. The CDR3 DNA reads as TGTGCCACGAGGGGCCTAGAGGGGGCTTACAATGAGCAGTTCTCC. V gene TRBV6-6 combines with J gene TRBJ2-1, with TRBD1 matching 7 bases. The V gene end was trimmed by 10 bases and the J gene end by 4 bases; junction bases not matched to a gene: 13. This CDR3 spans 15 amino acids. The germline CDR1 and CDR2 sequences are MNHNY and SVGAGI (reference sequence).

Turning to this clonotype: A much more abundant neighbour one base away suggests this may be a read error. This chain connects TRBV30 to TRBJ2-7; TRBD2 is a possible D gene (5 bases). V lost 8 bases and J lost 0, with 14 bases in between. Germline assignment: CDR1 GTSNPN and CDR2 SVGIG (reference sequence). The CDR3 is 13 amino acids. CDR3 DNA sequence: TGTGCCATGCCATCGGGGAACTCCTACGAGCAGTACTTC. It encodes CAMPSGNSYEQYF.

This clonotype showed up just a few times. V is TRBV6-5 and J is TRBJ2-4; D tentatively reads TRBD1 or TRBD2 (5 bases each). The germline V gene encodes CDR1 MNHEY and CDR2 SVGAGI. V was trimmed by 10 bases and J by 8 bases, leaving 27 bases between them. The CDR3 covers 16 residues. The CDR3 reads CAISQKPGRRSDIQYF. CDR3 in DNA: TGTGCCATCAGCCAGAAACCGGGACGGAGGTCGGACATTCAGTACTTC.

J is TRBJ2-4 and V is TRBV6-2 or TRBV6-3, with 12 bases lining up with TRBD2. Germline V gene lookup returns CDR1 MNHEY and CDR2 SVGEGT. The CDR3 is 18 amino acids. Trimming cost V 6 bases and J 0 bases; bases outside gene matches: 9. CDR3 in DNA: TGTGCCAGCAGACCCCTAGCGGGAGGGGGGCAAGCCAAAAACATTCAGTACTTC. The encoded protein is CASRPLAGGGQAKNIQYF.

For this clonotype: This may be a read error: a much more frequent sequence differs by one nucleotide. The CDR3 coding sequence is TGTGCCAGCAGGACCCTAGCGGGAGGGGACGAGCGGTACTTC. Amino acid sequence: CASRTLAGGDERYF. The V call is TRBV6-5, the J call TRBJ2-7; 12 nucleotides line up with TRBD2. From germline, CDR1 is MNHEY and CDR2 SVGAGI. The CDR3 spans 14 residues.

Details on this clonotype: A much larger clone differs from this one at a single base, so this may be a read error. This chain uses TRBV12-3 or TRBV12-4 with TRBJ1-2; 10 bases agree with TRBD1. J lost 1 base, V lost 9 bases, and 5 bases had no gene match. The CDR3 has 14 amino acids. CDR3 bases: TGTGCCAGGAGTCGGGACAGGGGTAACTATGGCTACACCTTC. Translated: CARSRDRGNYGYTF.

This clonotype has a count of ten or more. The chain couples TRBV6-1 to TRBJ2-2, with D maybe TRBD1 (5 bases). Germline-derived CDR1 and CDR2 are MNHNS and SASEGT. Trimming stripped 3 bases from V and 1 base from J, with 12 bases between. There are 16 residues in the CDR3. The CDR3 DNA is TGTGCCAGCAGTGATTTGCGGACAAAGAACACCGGGGAGCTGTTTTTT. Translating it yields CASSDLRTKNTGELFF.

This clonotype was observed a few times. It may be a read error: a sequence one base away is much more abundant. The rearrangement uses TRBV6-1 and TRBJ1-1, with 9 bases aligning to TRBD1. CDR1 and CDR2 (germline): MNHNS, SASEGT. This CDR3 is built from 16 residues. V gave up 6 bases and J gave up 8 bases; unmatched junction bases: 16. The CDR3 nucleotides read TGTGCCAGCAGGCAACAGACAGGGGGTCTAAACGCCGAAGCTTTCTTT. It is translated as CASRQQTGGLNAEAFF.